The 26 T cell receptor beta chains given below trace back to one sample, sequenced in a study of T cells in Graves' hyperthyroidism and ophthalmopathy. TCR beta CDR3 regions were amplified from RNA. TCR CDR3 underwent first-round RT-PCR with the HTBI primer set. From the multiplex PCR reads, TCRdb called clonotypes with MiXCR, one entry per CDR3 protein. The data show some 760,000 distinct CDR3 sequences, roughly 15% seen once. Sample: blood. Receptors originate from a woman aged 18 to 35 with Graves' hyperthyroidism.

The V and J genes are TRBV11-2 and TRBJ1-1; TRBD1 is a possible D gene (5 bases). CDR3 length: 16 residues. V shed 4 bases and J shed 0 bases, with 15 bases lying between them. The germline V gene has CDR1 SGHAT and CDR2 FQNNGV. For the CDR3, the DNA is TGTGCCAGCAGCTCTGTCTTCGGGGGGATGAACACTGAAGCTTTCTTT. Protein product: CASSSVFGGMNTEAFF.

The sample holds many counts of this clonotype. The rearrangement uses TRBV28 and TRBJ1-2; TRBD1 aligns across 12 bases. Germline trimming cut 5 bases from V and 7 bases from J; bases unmatched to any gene: 8. Germline V gene sequence: CDR1 MDHEN, CDR2 SYDVKM. The CDR3 runs to 15 residues. The chain's CDR3 is CASSRPGQGARGYTF. In DNA form, the CDR3 reads TGTGCCAGCAGTCGTCCGGGACAGGGGGCGCGTGGCTACACCTTC.

This clonotype has ten or more counts. The rearrangement uses TRBV12-3 or TRBV12-4 and TRBJ1-2, with 9 bases identical to TRBD1. The V segment lost 3 bases and the J segment 0 bases; nucleotides outside the gene matches: 8. The CDR3 is 17 amino acids. The DNA of the CDR3 is TGTGCCAGCAGTTTTGGACCCCGGGACAGGGCTAACTATGGCTACACCTTC. Protein sequence: CASSFGPRDRANYGYTF.

The gene calls are TRBV20-1 and TRBJ1-2; possibly TRBD1 for D (6 bases). The CDR3 covers 17 residues. CDR1 DFQATT and CDR2 SNEGSKA come from the germline V gene (reference sequence). Trimming took 1 base from V and 3 from J, leaving 21 bases between them. CDR3: CSARGGGTTNRHYGYTF. In DNA form, the CDR3 reads TGCAGTGCTAGAGGGGGCGGGACAACAAATCGGCACTATGGCTACACCTTC.

This clonotype showed up many times. The chain links TRBV2 to TRBJ2-2; TRBD2 might be the D (5 bases). Trimming took off 7 bases at V and 3 bases at J, with 12 bases between the two ends. This CDR3 spans 14 amino acids. Germline V gene lookup returns CDR1 SNHLY and CDR2 FYNNEI. CDR3 sequence reads: CASNFPGDTGELFF. The CDR3 DNA sequence: TGTGCCAGCAACTTCCCCGGGGACACCGGGGAGCTGTTTTTT. The variable domain in full, completed from reference TRBV2 and TRBJ2-2, reads EPEVTQTPSHQVTQMGQEVILRCVPISNHLYFYWYRQILGQKVEFLVSFYNNEISEKSEIFDDQFSVERPDGSNFTLKIRSTKLEDSAMYFCASNFPGDTGELFFGEGSRLTVL.

The DNA of the CDR3 is TGTGCCAGCAGCTTGTTACTAGCTGCTAGCACAGATACGCAGTATTTT. The encoded protein is CASSLLLAASTDTQYF. The gene calls are TRBV5-5 and TRBJ2-3; tentative D call: TRBD2 (6 bases). Germline values: CDR1 SGHKS, CDR2 YYEKEE (reference sequence). The CDR3 extends over 16 amino acids. V lost 1 base and J 0 bases, leaving 12 bases between the germline ends.

This clonotype was recorded at least ten times. The genes are TRBV2 and TRBJ2-1; 8 bases match TRBD2. The CDR3 loop spans 17 amino acids. Trimming cost V 0 bases and J 4 bases; bases outside gene matches: 8. Germline values: CDR1 SNHLY, CDR2 FYNNEI. CDR3: CASSEAKRGIWYNEQFF. In nucleotides, the CDR3 is TGTGCCAGCAGTGAAGCGAAGCGGGGGATATGGTACAATGAGCAGTTCTTC.

This clonotype was counted ten times or more. The rearrangement uses TRBV5-1 and TRBJ2-3; TRBD2 matches at 12 bases. Germline CDR1 reads SGHRS; CDR2 reads YFSETQ. Unmatched junction bases numbered 5, after V lost 4 bases and J lost 2 bases. CDR3 length: 16 amino acids. In nucleotides, the CDR3 is TGCGCCAGCAGCCTTGGGACTAGCGGGCACACAGATACGCAGTATTTT. Its translation: CASSLGTSGHTDTQYF.

This clonotype was detected only a few times. The genes are TRBV24-1 and TRBJ2-3, with 10 positions matching TRBD2. The CDR3 spans 18 residues. The J segment lost 3 bases and the V segment lost 3 bases, leaving 11 bases of the junction unmatched. Germline V gene sequence: CDR1 KGHDR, CDR2 SFDVKD. The CDR3 sequence: CATSDPETSGTLTDTQYF. DNA for the CDR3: TGTGCCACCAGTGATCCCGAAACTAGCGGGACCCTTACAGATACGCAGTATTTT.

This clonotype was counted ten times or more. The genes are TRBV2 and TRBJ1-5; D not resolved. The CDR3 runs 13 residues. Looked up from germline, CDR1 is SNHLY and CDR2 is FYNNEI. The V end lost 4 bases, the J end lost 9 bases, and 13 bases lay between the germline ends. CDR3: CASSVYQALPQHF. CDR3 DNA sequence: TGTGCCAGCAGTGTGTACCAGGCCCTGCCCCAGCATTTT.

This clonotype was seen a few times. The rearrangement links TRBV20-1 to TRBJ1-1; possible D gene TRBD1, 5 bases. The CDR3 runs 12 residues. With 5 bases removed from V and 7 bases from J, the gap between germline ends came to 14 bases. Per the germline V gene, CDR1 is DFQATT and CDR2 is SNEGSKA (reference sequence). CDR3 nucleotides: TGCAGTGCTTCGGGACCGGTTGTTGAAGCTTTCTTT. Its translation: CSASGPVVEAFF.

This clonotype was observed once. The chain carries TRBV18 and TRBJ2-7, with D unresolved. Germline V CDR1 and CDR2: KGHSH, LQKENI. The length of the CDR3 is 14 residues. Deletions cut 6 bases from V and 3 bases from J, with 15 bases between. CDR3 nucleotide sequence: TGTGCCAGCTCTCGGACCTACGCCTACTACGAGCAGTACTTC. This sequence encodes CASSRTYAYYEQYF.

This clonotype was counted at least ten times. The J gene is TRBJ2-7, the V gene TRBV7-9, with 9 bases fitting TRBD1. This CDR3 comprises 16 residues. Trimming cost V 3 bases and J 4 bases; bases outside gene matches: 10. Germline V CDR1 and CDR2: SEHNR, FQNEAQ (reference sequence). The CDR3 DNA is TGTGCCAGCAGCTTTCCGGGACAGGGTCGGAGGTACGAGCAGTACTTC. It is translated as CASSFPGQGRRYEQYF.

This clonotype was counted ten times or more. The chain uses TRBV20-1 and TRBJ2-5, with TRBD2 as a possible D gene (7 bases). Trimming shortened V by 2 bases and J by 2 bases, and 27 bases separated the two germline ends. This CDR3 spans 19 amino acids. Per the germline V gene, CDR1 is DFQATT and CDR2 is SNEGSKA (reference sequence). The CDR3 DNA is TGCAGTGCTAGAATCCTCGGGGGGCGCGTTTCGACGGGGCAAGAGACCCAGTACTTC. Translated, it gives CSARILGGRVSTGQETQYF.

The genes are TRBV28 and TRBJ2-1; 10 bases agree with TRBD2. This CDR3 is built from 15 residues. Germline trimming cut 4 bases from V and 5 bases from J; bases unmatched to any gene: 5. The germline V gene encodes CDR1 MDHEN and CDR2 SYDVKM. The CDR3 loop reads CASSSGGTSDNEQFF. The CDR3 coding sequence is TGTGCCAGCAGTTCGGGGGGGACTAGCGACAATGAGCAGTTCTTC.

The sample holds many counts of this clonotype. This chain links TRBV7-8 with TRBJ2-1; perhaps TRBD2 as D (7 bases). Germline V gene lookup returns CDR1 SGHVS and CDR2 FQNEAQ. The CDR3 length is 16 residues. V was cut by 8 bases and J by 0 bases, with 17 bases left in between. CDR3 in DNA: TGTGCCAGCTCCGGGGGCGGGAGCGACTCCTACAATGAGCAGTTCTTC. Translating gives CASSGGGSDSYNEQFF. The whole variable domain, remainder taken from reference TRBV7-8 and TRBJ2-1, is GAGVSQSPRYKVAKRGQDVALRCDPISGHVSLFWYQQALGQGPEFLTYFQNEAQLDKSGLPSDRFFAERPEGSVSTLKIQRTQQEDSAVYLCASSGGGSDSYNEQFFGPGTRLTVL.

This clonotype has more than one count but fewer than ten. The J gene is TRBJ2-2, the V gene TRBV20-1, with D possibly called TRBD1 or TRBD2 (5 bases each). V was shortened by 3 bases and J by 1 base, with 18 bases between the two germline ends. The CDR3 runs to 17 residues. The germline V gene encodes CDR1 DFQATT and CDR2 SNEGSKA (reference sequence). Here the CDR3 DNA reads TGCAGTGCTAGTATGTGGGGGATAGGGCTGAACACCGGGGAGCTGTTTTTT. Encoded protein: CSASMWGIGLNTGELFF.

Ten or more counts support this clonotype. The chain uses TRBV20-1 and TRBJ1-1; D gene ambiguous. This CDR3 has 14 residues. From germline, CDR1 is DFQATT and CDR2 SNEGSKA (reference sequence). Trimming removed 0 bases from V and 6 bases from J, with 14 bases in between. CDR3 sequence: CSARDRLRFAEAFF. CDR3 DNA sequence: TGCAGTGCTAGAGATCGTCTTCGGTTTGCTGAAGCTTTCTTT.

There are many counts of this clonotype. The chain is built from TRBV6-5 and TRBJ2-7; no reliable D call. CDR1 is MNHEY, CDR2 SVGAGI, per germline. V gave up 3 bases and J gave up 4 bases, with 10 bases separating them. The CDR3 spans 13 residues. This CDR3 reads CASSYNPRYEQYF. DNA of the CDR3: TGTGCCAGCAGTTATAACCCCCGGTACGAGCAGTACTTC.

This clonotype appeared a few times. The chain is built from TRBV10-3 and TRBJ1-1, with 10 bases matching TRBD1. This CDR3 contains 15 residues. Per the germline V gene, CDR1 is ENHRY and CDR2 is SYGVKD. The J segment lost 5 bases and the V segment lost 4 bases, leaving 7 bases of the junction unmatched. The CDR3 here is CAISAAGTGETEAFF. CDR3 in DNA: TGTGCCATCAGTGCCGCCGGGACAGGGGAAACTGAAGCTTTCTTT.

The chain recombines TRBV16 with TRBJ2-1; TRBD1 aligns across 8 bases. Per germline, CDR1 KGHSY and CDR2 FQNENV. This CDR3 comprises 17 residues. Trimming at V came to 1 base and at J to 2 bases, leaving 7 bases not matched to a gene. CDR3 protein: CASSQWVGTGPYNEQFF. The CDR3, as DNA: TGTGCCAGCAGCCAATGGGTAGGGACAGGCCCCTACAATGAGCAGTTCTTC.

This clonotype appeared a few times. A junction boundary mismatches the germline segment, possibly from a read error. The V gene is TRBV6-4, the J gene TRBJ2-3; D remains unclear. The CDR3 is 16 residues long. Germline V gene data show CDR1 as MRHNA and CDR2 as SNTAGT. CDR3 region: CASSDSMTGRTDTQYF. The CDR3 coding sequence is TGTGCCAGCAGTGACTCGATGACTGGACGCACTGATACGCAGTATTTT.

The genes are TRBV19 and TRBJ2-1, with 7 positions matching TRBD1. J gave up 0 bases and V 7 bases, and 6 bases lay outside the gene matches. The germline V gene encodes CDR1 LNHDA and CDR2 SQIVND (reference sequence). The CDR3 is 15 residues long. The CDR3 bases are TGTGCCAGTAACCCGACAGGGAGCTCCTACAATGAGCAGTTCTTC. Its protein is CASNPTGSSYNEQFF.

This clonotype was recorded at least ten times. As DNA, the CDR3 is TGTGCCTGGAGTTGGACAGGGCCCAACCTTTTAACTAATGAAAAACTGTTTTTT. Amino acids: CAWSWTGPNLLTNEKLFF. The J gene is TRBJ1-4, the V gene TRBV30; 8 positions agree with TRBD1. The CDR3 runs 18 residues. The trim removed 2 bases at V and 1 base at J, leaving 12 bases unmatched. CDR1 and CDR2 (germline): GTSNPN, SVGIG (reference sequence).

This clonotype occurred a few times. V usage is TRBV13 and J usage is TRBJ2-7; D perhaps matches TRBD1 (6 bases). The CDR3 is made up of 14 amino acids. Germline V CDR1 and CDR2: PRHDT, FYEKMQ (reference sequence). Trimming cost V 7 bases and J 3 bases, with 16 bases left between them. The CDR3 region is CASNLRQDLYEQYF. CDR3 nucleotides: TGTGCCAGCAACCTAAGACAGGATCTCTACGAGCAGTACTTC.

The gene calls are TRBV7-9 and TRBJ2-6, with TRBD2 as a possible D gene (7 bases). V lost 7 bases to trimming and J lost 4 bases, with 26 bases between them. The CDR3 runs to 19 residues. Germline CDR1 is SEHNR and CDR2 is FQNEAQ (reference sequence). This CDR3 reads CASTLVYGGLPSGANVLTF. For the CDR3, the DNA is TGTGCCAGCACCCTGGTCTACGGGGGGCTACCCTCCGGGGCCAACGTCCTGACTTTC.